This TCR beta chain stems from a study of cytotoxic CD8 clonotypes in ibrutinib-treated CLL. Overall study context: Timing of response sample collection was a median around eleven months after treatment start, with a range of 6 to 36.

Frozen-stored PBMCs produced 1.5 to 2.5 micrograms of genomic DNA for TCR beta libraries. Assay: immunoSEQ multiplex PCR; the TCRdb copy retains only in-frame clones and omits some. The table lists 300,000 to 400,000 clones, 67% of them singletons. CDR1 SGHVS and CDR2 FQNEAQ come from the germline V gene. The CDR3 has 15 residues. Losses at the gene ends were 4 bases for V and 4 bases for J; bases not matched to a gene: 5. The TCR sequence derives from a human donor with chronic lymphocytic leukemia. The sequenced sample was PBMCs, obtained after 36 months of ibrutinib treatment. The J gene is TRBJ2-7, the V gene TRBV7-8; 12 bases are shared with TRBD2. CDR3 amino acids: CASSYTSGGRYEQYF. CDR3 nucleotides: TGTGCCAGCAGCTATACTAGCGGGGGGAGGTACGAGCAGTACTTC.